The 22 T cell receptor beta chains below were found in one sample sequenced in a study of CD8+ T cells in alopecia areata. The sequencing template was cDNA reverse transcribed from extracted RNA. TCRdb's copy holds only in-frame clones and misses some; the assay was immunoSEQ multiplex PCR. The data show about 140,000 clones, roughly 46% seen once. The specimen was CD4+ T cells sorted from blood, collected at week 0. The receptors here all came from a human donor with alopecia areata.

The chain joins TRBV29-1 to TRBJ2-5; 11 bases match TRBD2. Germline V lookup: CDR1 SQVTM, CDR2 ANQGSEA. V lost 6 bases, J lost 5 bases, and 5 bases stayed unmatched. The CDR3 covers 13 residues. The CDR3 protein is CSVGLAVGETQYF. For the CDR3, the DNA is TGCAGCGTGGGACTAGCGGTGGGGGAGACCCAGTACTTC.

This clone was seen a handful of times. Within the sample, other DNA sequences also encode this same CDR3. The J gene is TRBJ2-5, the V gene TRBV7-2, with D possibly matching TRBD2 (6 bases). The germline V gene encodes CDR1 SGHTA and CDR2 FQGNSA. CDR3 length: 13 residues. V shed 1 base and J shed 4 bases, with 7 bases lying between them. The CDR3 here is CASSLVGGETQYF. DNA for the CDR3: TGTGCCAGCAGCTTAGTGGGGGGAGAGACCCAGTACTTC.

The chain links TRBV29-1 to TRBJ2-1; D is perhaps TRBD2 (5 bases). This CDR3 is built from 12 residues. The germline V gene has CDR1 SQVTM and CDR2 ANQGSEA. The germline V and J ends were trimmed by 2 bases and 9 bases, with 11 bases remaining between them. The CDR3 nucleotides are TGCAGCGTTGAAATGCGTGAGGGTGAGCAGTTCTTC. It specifies CSVEMREGEQFF.

The rearrangement links TRBV27 to TRBJ1-5, with TRBD1 identical over 9 bases. The CDR3 spans 15 residues. V shed 5 bases, J shed 0 bases, and the junction held 2 bases outside the gene matches. Germline assignment: CDR1 MNHEY and CDR2 SMNVEV (reference sequence). CDR3 in amino acids: CASSGTGYSNQPQHF. CDR3 sequence (DNA): TGTGCCAGCAGTGGGACAGGGTATAGCAATCAGCCCCAGCATTTT.

This clone was detected only a few times. V usage is TRBV18 and J usage is TRBJ1-2; D may be TRBD1 (6 bases). Germline CDR1 is KGHSH and CDR2 is LQKENI. Trimming pared 3 bases from V and 7 bases from J, leaving 18 bases between. The CDR3 covers 15 residues. The CDR3 DNA follows: TGTGCCAGCTCACCGACAGGTCTGGGAGTAGTTGGCTACACCTTC. Translated, it gives CASSPTGLGVVGYTF.

The rearrangement links TRBV15 to TRBJ2-3; the match to TRBD2 covers 12 bases. This CDR3 comprises 16 residues. The V gene end was trimmed by 3 bases and the J gene end by 2 bases; junction bases not matched to a gene: 3. The germline V gene encodes CDR1 LNHNV and CDR2 YYDKDF (reference sequence). The CDR3 nucleotides read TGTGCCACCAGCAGGCGACTAGCGGGGGACACAGATACGCAGTATTTT. Protein product: CATSRRLAGDTDTQYF.

The V call is TRBV16, the J call TRBJ1-5; 12 bases align to TRBD1. V was clipped by 4 bases and J by 7 bases; unmatched bases: 11. The CDR3 totals 17 residues. Germline loops: CDR1 KGHSY, CDR2 FQNENV. In DNA form, the CDR3 reads TGTGCCAGCAGCCTCGGGACAGGGGGCGTCAGAGGGCAGCCCCAGCATTTT. Amino acid sequence: CASSLGTGGVRGQPQHF. The variable domain in full, with the rest retrieved from reference TRBV16 and TRBJ1-5, is GEEVAQTPKHLVRGEGQKAKLYCAPIKGHSYVFWYQQVLKNEFKFLISFQNENVFDETGMPKERFSAKCLPNSPCSLEIQATKLEDSAVYFCASSLGTGGVRGQPQHFGDGTRLSIL.

The chain employs TRBV7-6 and TRBJ2-2; D is uncertain. CDR1 and CDR2 (germline): SGHVS, FNYEAQ. The germline V and J ends were trimmed by 4 bases and 7 bases, with 7 bases remaining between them. The length of the CDR3 is 12 residues. CDR3 amino acids: CASSYRHGELFF. CDR3 bases: TGTGCCAGCAGCTACAGACACGGGGAGCTGTTTTTT.

J is TRBJ2-3 and V is TRBV19, with D possibly matching TRBD2 (5 bases). The germline gives CDR1 LNHDA, CDR2 SQIVND (reference sequence). The CDR3 runs to 16 residues. Between the trimmed V and J ends, which lost 3 bases and 0 bases, there was a span of 13 bases. CDR3 sequence: CASSISGGFSTDTQYF. The CDR3 DNA is TGTGCCAGTAGTATTTCAGGCGGGTTTAGCACAGATACGCAGTATTTT.

The genes are TRBV7-9 and TRBJ1-2, with D unclear. With 5 bases removed from V and 2 bases from J, the gap between germline ends came to 12 bases. Germline CDR1 SEHNR, CDR2 FQNEAQ (reference sequence). The CDR3 is 14 residues long. Written as DNA, the CDR3 is TGTGCCAGCAGCCCAGACATCCCAAACTATGGCTACACCTTC. Encoded protein: CASSPDIPNYGYTF.

The chain has TRBV30 and TRBJ2-7; D possibly corresponds to TRBD2 (6 bases). The CDR3 extends over 14 amino acids. Germline values: CDR1 GTSNPN, CDR2 SVGIG (reference sequence). Trimming pared 4 bases from V and 5 bases from J, leaving 18 bases between. The CDR3, as DNA: TGTGCCTGGAAACCTGTGGGAGGTAGGCACGAGCAGTACTTC. Translating it yields CAWKPVGGRHEQYF.

This chain links TRBV10-3 with TRBJ1-1; D gene unclear. V lost 10 bases and J lost 5, with 20 bases in between. Germline V CDR1 and CDR2: ENHRY, SYGVKD. The CDR3 is 14 amino acids. CDR3 DNA sequence: TGTGCCACCTCGCCGGGTAGAGGTATAACTGAAGCTTTCTTT. It translates to CATSPGRGITEAFF.

The chain employs TRBV9 and TRBJ2-3, with TRBD2 matching 11 bases. V gave up 2 bases and J gave up 2 bases; unmatched junction bases: 1. Germline-derived CDR1 and CDR2 are SGDLS and YYNGEE. The CDR3 runs to 15 residues. CDR3 sequence (DNA): TGTGCCAGCAGCGTTAGCGGGAGGGACACAGATACGCAGTATTTT. Amino acid sequence: CASSVSGRDTDTQYF.

The rearrangement uses TRBV30 and TRBJ2-2; D call uncertain. The germline V gene has CDR1 GTSNPN and CDR2 SVGIG (reference sequence). The CDR3 totals 12 residues. Trimming took off 1 base at V and 5 bases at J, with 5 bases between the two ends. The CDR3 nucleotides read TGTGCCTGGAGTGATAGTACCGGGGAGCTGTTTTTT. Protein product: CAWSDSTGELFF.

This clone appeared a few times. The chain uses TRBV18 and TRBJ2-2, with 9 bases matching TRBD1. Germline V gene sequence: CDR1 KGHSH, CDR2 LQKENI. The V and J ends lost 3 bases and 5 bases, in that order; junction bases with no gene match: 4. The CDR3 runs to 15 residues. The CDR3 region has the DNA TGTGCCAGCTCACCGCGGACAGGGGAGACCGGGGAGCTGTTTTTT. Translation: CASSPRTGETGELFF.

The genes are TRBV25-1 and TRBJ1-2, with D perhaps matching TRBD1 (6 bases). CDR1 and CDR2 from the germline V gene are MGHDK and SYGVNS. The ends were cut back, 5 bases at V and 4 bases at J, with 14 bases in the middle. The CDR3 has 14 amino acids. The CDR3 nucleotides are TGTGCCAGCAGTCCCCCAGGACAGCGCTATGGCTACACCTTC. This translates into CASSPPGQRYGYTF.

The chain carries TRBV27 and TRBJ1-4; a weak D match, TRBD1 (5 bases). The CDR3 has 15 residues. V lost 5 bases to trimming and J lost 7 bases, with 17 bases between them. Germline CDR1 MNHEY, CDR2 SMNVEV (reference sequence). The CDR3 here is CASSRTPGRGEKLFF. The CDR3 DNA sequence: TGTGCCAGCAGTCGGACGCCGGGGAGGGGTGAAAAACTGTTTTTT. The variable domain in full, completed from reference TRBV27 and TRBJ1-4, reads EAQVTQNPRYLITVTGKKLTVTCSQNMNHEYMSWYRQDPGLGLRQIYYSMNVEVTDKGDVPEGYKVSRKEKRNFPLILESPSPNQTSLYFCASSRTPGRGEKLFFGSGTQLSVL.

This clone was detected only once. The chain links TRBV6-5 to TRBJ1-1; tentatively, D is TRBD1 (5 bases). The CDR3 is made up of 12 amino acids. The V gene's germline CDR1 is MNHEY and CDR2 SVGAGI. V was pared by 5 bases and J by 7 bases, with 11 bases between. The CDR3 loop is CASSRDADEAFF. The DNA for the CDR3 is TGTGCCAGCAGTCGGGACGCAGATGAAGCTTTCTTT.

This chain connects TRBV29-1 to TRBJ2-7; TRBD1 aligns across 9 bases. This CDR3 spans 14 amino acids. Trimming cost V 7 bases and J 1 base; bases outside gene matches: 8. CDR1 SQVTM and CDR2 ANQGSEA come from the germline V gene. Here the CDR3 DNA reads TGCAGCGCCCGGAGGACAGGGGATTCCTACGAGCAGTACTTC. It yields the protein CSARRTGDSYEQYF.

This chain links TRBV7-6 with TRBJ1-4; D unresolved. CDR3 length: 14 amino acids. The germline V gene has CDR1 SGHVS and CDR2 FNYEAQ. V lost 1 base and J 7 bases, leaving 10 bases between the germline ends. CDR3 region: CASSLGLGSEKLFF. For the CDR3, the DNA is TGTGCCAGCAGCTTAGGGTTGGGGAGTGAAAAACTGTTTTTT.

The J gene is TRBJ2-7, the V gene TRBV4-1, with TRBD2 matching over 9 bases. CDR3 length: 16 amino acids. V lost 4 bases and J lost 4; bases outside the gene matches: 11. Germline-derived CDR1 and CDR2 are MGHRA and YSYEKL. CDR3 sequence reads: CASSPLQLAGIYEQYF. The CDR3 DNA follows: TGCGCCAGCAGCCCTTTACAGCTAGCGGGAATTTACGAGCAGTACTTC.

The chain combines TRBV15 with TRBJ2-6; D is perhaps TRBD1 (5 bases). Germline lookup yields CDR1 LNHNV and CDR2 YYDKDF (reference sequence). This CDR3 has 19 residues. V shed 0 bases and J shed 1 base, with 16 bases lying between them. The CDR3 sequence: CATSRDRRTTQSGANVLTF. The CDR3 region has the DNA TGTGCCACCAGCAGAGATAGGCGGACAACCCAATCTGGGGCCAACGTCCTGACTTTC.